Below are 24 T cell receptor beta chains sequenced from a single sample in a study of blood T cell repertoires in COVID-19. Repertoires were generated with immunoSEQ multiplex PCR, while TCRdb's copy carries only in-frame clones and drops some. The sample shows about 250,000 clones, 92% of them seen only once. Specimen: peripheral blood. The receptors were sampled from a man in his thirties or forties with COVID-19, enrolled during active disease.

V and J are TRBV6-5 and TRBJ1-1; a weak D match, TRBD1 (6 bases). Germline V gene data show CDR1 as MNHEY and CDR2 as SVGAGI. This CDR3 has 15 residues. V gave up 5 bases and J gave up 5 bases, with 18 bases separating them. This CDR3 reads CASSPGGGGRTEAFF. In DNA form, the CDR3 reads TGTGCCAGCAGTCCGGGAGGAGGGGGACGGACTGAAGCTTTCTTT.

V is TRBV27 and J is TRBJ2-1; tentatively, D is TRBD1 (5 bases). Germline V CDR1 and CDR2: MNHEY, SMNVEV (reference sequence). CDR3 length: 15 residues. The V and J ends lost 0 bases and 5 bases respectively, with 11 bases between them. CDR3 coding DNA: TGTGCCAGCAGTTTATCCGGACACCTTAACAATGAGCAGTTCTTC. Encoded protein: CASSLSGHLNNEQFF.

As concerns this clone: The sample has other DNA sequences that encode this CDR3 too. V usage is TRBV9 and J usage is TRBJ2-3; D possibly corresponds to TRBD2 (7 bases). This CDR3 comprises 14 residues. V was shortened by 0 bases and J by 4 bases, with 9 bases between the two germline ends. Germline V CDR1 and CDR2: SGDLS, YYNGEE. In nucleotides, the CDR3 is TGTGCCAGCAGCGTAGGGGGGGGCGCAGATACGCAGTATTTT. As protein: CASSVGGGADTQYF.

The chain couples TRBV3-1 (or the pseudogene TRBV3-2) to TRBJ2-3; 13 nucleotides align to TRBD2. The CDR3 totals 18 residues. J was trimmed by 0 bases and V by 1 base; bases with no gene match: 4. Germline loops: CDR1 LGHDT, CDR2 YNNKEL (reference sequence). CDR3 protein: CASSQVGLAGISTDTQYF. The DNA of the CDR3 is TGTGCCAGCAGCCAAGTGGGACTAGCGGGGATTAGCACAGATACGCAGTATTTT.

This clone came up a few times. This sequence joins TRBV5-4 and TRBJ2-7, with 8 bases matching TRBD2. J was trimmed by 2 bases and V by 4 bases; bases with no gene match: 8. Germline V gene lookup returns CDR1 SGHNT and CDR2 YYREEE (reference sequence). The CDR3 runs to 15 residues. The CDR3 protein is CASSRAGGGTYEQYF. The CDR3 nucleotides read TGTGCCAGCAGCCGGGCGGGCGGGGGGACCTACGAGCAGTACTTC. Full variable domain (rest looked up from reference TRBV5-4 and TRBJ2-7): ETGVTQSPTHLIKTRGQQVTLRCSSQSGHNTVSWYQQALGQGPQFIFQYYREEENGRGNFPPRFSGLQFPNYSSELNVNALELDDSALYLCASSRAGGGTYEQYFGPGTRLTVT.

This chain connects TRBV6-5 to TRBJ2-2; D call uncertain. Germline CDR1 and CDR2: MNHEY and SVGAGI. The CDR3 is 12 amino acids. Trimming took 2 bases from V and 13 from J, leaving 11 bases between them. The CDR3 loop is CASSYTGRVLFF. In DNA, the CDR3 is TGTGCCAGCAGTTACACCGGCCGGGTGCTGTTTTTT.

The J gene is TRBJ1-2, the V gene TRBV12-3 or TRBV12-4; D may be TRBD1 (5 bases). Deletions cut 4 bases from V and 8 bases from J, with 14 bases between. This CDR3 contains 13 residues. Here the CDR3 reads CASSSRDLLGYTF. CDR3 coding DNA: TGTGCCAGCAGTTCGCGGGACCTCTTGGGCTACACCTTC.

The chain recombines TRBV5-1 with TRBJ1-2; possible D gene TRBD1, 5 bases. Germline V lookup: CDR1 SGHRS, CDR2 YFSETQ. This CDR3 spans 16 amino acids. The ends were cut back, 2 bases at V and 0 bases at J, with 14 bases in the middle. The CDR3 DNA reads as TGCGCCAGCAGCTTTGGAGACAGCCCCACTAACTATGGCTACACCTTC. Its translation is CASSFGDSPTNYGYTF.

The chain has TRBV5-6 and TRBJ1-1, with D hard to call. The CDR3 is made up of 11 amino acids. Germline V CDR1 and CDR2: SGHDT, YYEEEE. The V gene lost 4 bases and the J gene lost 5 bases, with 6 bases spanning the gap. The CDR3 DNA reads TGTGCCAGCAGCCGGAGGACTGAAGCTTTCTTT. Protein sequence: CASSRRTEAFF.

The chain combines TRBV5-1 with TRBJ1-1; tentatively, D is TRBD1 (6 bases). Trimming left V 4 bases short and J 0 bases short, with 13 bases between. The CDR3 runs 15 residues. Germline assignment: CDR1 SGHRS and CDR2 YFSETQ. The CDR3 protein is CASSAPGQLNTEAFF. The CDR3 DNA follows: TGCGCCAGCAGCGCTCCGGGACAATTGAACACTGAAGCTTTCTTT.

The chain is built from TRBV18 and TRBJ1-1; perhaps TRBD1 as D (5 bases). This CDR3 spans 14 amino acids. Germline V lookup: CDR1 KGHSH, CDR2 LQKENI. The V gene lost 0 bases and the J gene lost 5 bases, with 10 bases spanning the gap. The CDR3 sequence: CASSPPSQGTEAFF. In DNA, the CDR3 is TGTGCCAGCTCACCACCAAGCCAGGGAACTGAAGCTTTCTTT. The variable domain in full, completed from reference TRBV18 and TRBJ1-1, reads NAGVMQNPRHLVRRRGQEARLRCSPMKGHSHVYWYRQLPEEGLKFMVYLQKENIIDESGMPKERFSAEFPKEGPSILRIQQVVRGDSAAYFCASSPPSQGTEAFFGQGTRLTVV.

The rearrangement links TRBV27 to TRBJ2-5; D remains ambiguous. Looked up from germline, CDR1 is MNHEY and CDR2 is SMNVEV (reference sequence). The CDR3 length is 14 residues. V was trimmed by 5 bases and J by 1 base, leaving 11 bases between them. The CDR3 DNA reads TGTGCCAGCAGTCCCACATACCGCCAAGAGACCCAGTACTTC. Protein sequence: CASSPTYRQETQYF.

V is TRBV25-1 and J is TRBJ2-5, with D perhaps TRBD1 (5 bases). Germline V gene data show CDR1 as MGHDK and CDR2 as SYGVNS. The CDR3 covers 15 residues. With 1 base removed from V and 1 base from J, the gap between germline ends came to 10 bases. This CDR3 reads CASSEWGLVQETQYF. The CDR3 DNA is TGTGCCAGCAGTGAATGGGGCCTAGTCCAAGAGACCCAGTACTTC.

The rearrangement links TRBV7-2 to TRBJ1-3; the D is unclear. Germline CDR1 reads SGHTA; CDR2 reads FQGNSA. V was trimmed by 3 bases and J by 1 base, leaving 10 bases between them. This CDR3 contains 15 residues. CDR3 sequence (DNA): TGTGCCAGCAGCTTCACGACTGGTTCTGGAAACACCATATATTTT. Translating gives CASSFTTGSGNTIYF.

The CDR3 DNA reads as TGTGCCAGCAGCCTGTGGGGGGTCCAAGAGACCCAGTACTTC. Translated, it gives CASSLWGVQETQYF. The chain couples TRBV11-2 to TRBJ2-5; the D gene is possibly TRBD2 (6 bases). Trimming cost V 5 bases and J 1 base, with 11 bases left between them. This CDR3 is 14 amino acids long. Germline CDR1 is SGHAT and CDR2 is FQNNGV.

The rearrangement links TRBV29-1 to TRBJ2-3, with 8 bases matching TRBD1. Germline V gene sequence: CDR1 SQVTM, CDR2 ANQGSEA. The CDR3 spans 15 residues. The junction had 8 bases not matched to a gene; V was cut back by 3 bases and J by 3 bases. The CDR3 region has the DNA TGCAGCGTTGATACAGGCAGGGGGCTGACAGATACGCAGTATTTT. Translation: CSVDTGRGLTDTQYF.

V is TRBV5-1 and J is TRBJ2-3; D possibly corresponds to TRBD1 (5 bases). Trimming took off 3 bases at V and 4 bases at J, with 12 bases between the two ends. CDR1 SGHRS and CDR2 YFSETQ come from the germline V gene. The length of the CDR3 is 14 residues. The CDR3 loop reads CASSSRDGADTQYF. CDR3 nucleotides: TGCGCCAGCAGCTCCAGGGATGGCGCAGATACGCAGTATTTT.

This clone has just one count. This chain joins TRBV7-9 and TRBJ1-2; the D gene is possibly TRBD1 (5 bases). V lost 5 bases and J 8 bases, leaving 15 bases between the germline ends. The germline CDR1 and CDR2 sequences are SEHNR and FQNEAQ (reference sequence). The CDR3 loop spans 13 amino acids. The CDR3 here is CASSAGTASGYTF. In DNA, the CDR3 is TGTGCCAGCAGCGCCGGGACTGCTAGCGGCTACACCTTC.

The chain has TRBV3-1 (or the pseudogene TRBV3-2) and TRBJ1-3; the D gene is possibly TRBD1 (5 bases). Trimming took 2 bases from V and 0 from J, leaving 14 bases between them. CDR3 length equals 17 residues. The germline V gene encodes CDR1 LGHDT and CDR2 YNNKEL (reference sequence). The CDR3 region is CASSQRGVISSGNTIYF. In DNA, the CDR3 is TGTGCCAGCAGCCAACGGGGGGTGATCAGCTCTGGAAACACCATATATTTT.

The rearrangement uses TRBV11-2 and TRBJ2-5; no reliable D call. The germline V and J ends were trimmed by 5 bases and 0 bases, with 7 bases remaining between them. Per the germline V gene, CDR1 is SGHAT and CDR2 is FQNNGV. This CDR3 comprises 13 residues. CDR3: CASSRLHQETQYF. In nucleotides, the CDR3 is TGTGCCAGCAGCCGGTTACACCAAGAGACCCAGTACTTC.

The rearrangement joins TRBV6-5 to TRBJ1-4, with 7 bases aligning to TRBD1. Losses at the gene ends were 5 bases for V and 11 bases for J; bases not matched to a gene: 5. CDR3 length: 12 amino acids. CDR1 is MNHEY, CDR2 SVGAGI, per germline. In nucleotides, the CDR3 is TGTGCCAGCAGTAACCCCAGGGGGAAACTGTTTTTT. It yields the protein CASSNPRGKLFF.

CDR3 sequence reads: CATSPSWSFPGANVLTF. The CDR3 region has the DNA TGTGCCACCAGCCCATCATGGAGCTTCCCTGGGGCCAACGTCCTGACTTTC. The genes are TRBV15 and TRBJ2-6; D not certain. Trimming removed 5 bases from V and 2 bases from J, with 16 bases in between. The CDR3 is 17 residues long. Per germline, CDR1 LNHNV and CDR2 YYDKDF (reference sequence).

V and J are TRBV6-1 and TRBJ1-5; D might be TRBD1 (5 bases). CDR1 and CDR2 from the germline V gene are MNHNS and SASEGT. This CDR3 is 14 amino acids long. The ends were cut back, 2 bases at V and 7 bases at J, with 12 bases in the middle. CDR3 in DNA: TGTGCCAGCAGTGAAACTTTTGGGGCCCAGCCCCAGCATTTT. It is translated as CASSETFGAQPQHF.

The gene calls are TRBV11-1 and TRBJ2-7, with a weak D call TRBD1 (6 bases). The CDR3 spans 14 residues. V was shortened by 6 bases and J by 7 bases, with 19 bases between the two germline ends. Germline CDR1 and CDR2: SGHAT and FQDESV (reference sequence). The CDR3 nucleotides are TGTGCCAGCAGTTCCACCGGGACAACGGGGGAGCAGTACTTC. Its translation is CASSSTGTTGEQYF.